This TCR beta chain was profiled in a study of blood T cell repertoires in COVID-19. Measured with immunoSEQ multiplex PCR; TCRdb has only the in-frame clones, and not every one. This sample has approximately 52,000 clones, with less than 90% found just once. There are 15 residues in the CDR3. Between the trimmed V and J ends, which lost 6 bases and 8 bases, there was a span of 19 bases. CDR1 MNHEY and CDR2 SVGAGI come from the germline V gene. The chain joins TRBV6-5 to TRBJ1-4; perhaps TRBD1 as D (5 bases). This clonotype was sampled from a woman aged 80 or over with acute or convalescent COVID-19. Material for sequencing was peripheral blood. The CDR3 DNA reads TGTGCCAGCAGGAGTGTGAGCCGGGGGGACGAAAAACTGTTTTTT. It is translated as CASRSVSRGDEKLFF.